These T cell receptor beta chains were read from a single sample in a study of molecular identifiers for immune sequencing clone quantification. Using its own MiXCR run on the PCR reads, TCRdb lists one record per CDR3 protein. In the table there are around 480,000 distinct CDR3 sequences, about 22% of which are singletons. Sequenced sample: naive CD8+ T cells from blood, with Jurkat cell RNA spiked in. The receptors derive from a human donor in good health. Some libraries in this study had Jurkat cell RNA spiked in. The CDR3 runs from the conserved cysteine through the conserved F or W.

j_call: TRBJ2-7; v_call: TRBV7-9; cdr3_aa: CASSQDSYYEQYF
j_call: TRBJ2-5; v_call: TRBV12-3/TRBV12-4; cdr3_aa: CASSLIAGPQETQYF
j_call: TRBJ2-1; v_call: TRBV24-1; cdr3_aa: CATSVPTSEVDSYNEQFF
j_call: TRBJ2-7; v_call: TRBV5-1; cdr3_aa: CASSSGGGGIHEQYF
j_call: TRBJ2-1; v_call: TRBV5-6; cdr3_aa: CASSSVGGFYSEQFF
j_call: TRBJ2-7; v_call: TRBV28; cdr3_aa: CVTGSGYEQYF
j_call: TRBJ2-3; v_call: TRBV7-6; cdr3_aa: CASSNTGIGVDTQYF
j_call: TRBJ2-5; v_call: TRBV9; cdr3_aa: CASSVGTSSRETQYF
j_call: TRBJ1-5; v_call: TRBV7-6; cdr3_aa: CASSLGERQPQHF
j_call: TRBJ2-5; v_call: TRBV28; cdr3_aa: CASSRIEVVETQYF
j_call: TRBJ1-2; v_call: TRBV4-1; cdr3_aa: CASSQDGTGYNYGYTF
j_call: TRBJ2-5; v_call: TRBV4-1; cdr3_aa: CASSQDVVAGGQETRYF
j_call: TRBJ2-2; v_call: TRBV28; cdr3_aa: CASSLGGLAGPHTGELFF
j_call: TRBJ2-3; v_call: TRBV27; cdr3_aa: CASSPAGTGVQADTQYF
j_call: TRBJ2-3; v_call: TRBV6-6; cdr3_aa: CASSYSARVLAGGGTDTQYF
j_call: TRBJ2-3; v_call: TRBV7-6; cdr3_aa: CASSFGPPDTQYF
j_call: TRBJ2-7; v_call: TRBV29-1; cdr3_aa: CRGGDRYEQYF
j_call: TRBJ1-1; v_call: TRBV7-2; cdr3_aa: CASSPGYADTEAFF
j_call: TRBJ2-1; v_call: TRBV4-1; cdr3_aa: CASSQETWAQFF
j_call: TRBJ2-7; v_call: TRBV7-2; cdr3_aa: CASSPLYGGSPPREQYF
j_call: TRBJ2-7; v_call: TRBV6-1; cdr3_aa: CASSEASRIVSYEQYF
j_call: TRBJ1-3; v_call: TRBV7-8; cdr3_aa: CASSLTGDRDANTIYF
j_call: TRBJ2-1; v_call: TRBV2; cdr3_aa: CASSVFLAGEPNHNEQFF
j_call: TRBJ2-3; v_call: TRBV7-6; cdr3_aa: CASSSTTGGWGDTRYF
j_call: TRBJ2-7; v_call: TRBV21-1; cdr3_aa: CASSKEEDRGGEQYF
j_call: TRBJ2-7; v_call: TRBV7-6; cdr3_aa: CASSEYPGQVGEQYF
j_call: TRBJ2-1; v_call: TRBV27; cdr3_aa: CASSVSLGYNEQFF
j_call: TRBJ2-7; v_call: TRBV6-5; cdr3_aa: CASRSGTPYEQYF
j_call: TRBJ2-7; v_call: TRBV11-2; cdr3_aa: CASSPGLAGEVAYEQYF
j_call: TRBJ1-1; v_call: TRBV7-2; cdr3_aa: CASSPHRGLNTEAFF
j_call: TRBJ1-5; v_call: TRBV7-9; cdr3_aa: CASSPSPLQPQHF
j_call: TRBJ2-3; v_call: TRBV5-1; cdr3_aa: CASSGDVASTDTQYF
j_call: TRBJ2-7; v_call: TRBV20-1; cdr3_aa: CSARPREAEYEQYF
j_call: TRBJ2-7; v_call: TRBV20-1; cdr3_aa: CSARPWTESSYEQYF
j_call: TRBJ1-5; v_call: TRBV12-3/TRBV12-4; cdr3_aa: CASSASTGGFGNQPQHF
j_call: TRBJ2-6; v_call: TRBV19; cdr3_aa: CACSGAGANVLTF
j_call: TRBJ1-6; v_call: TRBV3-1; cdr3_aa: CASSQETGPEYNSPLHF
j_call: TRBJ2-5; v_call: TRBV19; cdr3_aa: CASSIVLGTETQYF
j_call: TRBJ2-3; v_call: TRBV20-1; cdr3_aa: CSARDSGVSFDTQYF
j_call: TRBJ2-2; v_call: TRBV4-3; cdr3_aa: CASSPDRGQGTGELFF
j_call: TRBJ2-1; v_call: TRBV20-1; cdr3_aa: CSARGGDEQFF
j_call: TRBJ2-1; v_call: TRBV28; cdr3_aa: CASSLLRLAGDNEQFF